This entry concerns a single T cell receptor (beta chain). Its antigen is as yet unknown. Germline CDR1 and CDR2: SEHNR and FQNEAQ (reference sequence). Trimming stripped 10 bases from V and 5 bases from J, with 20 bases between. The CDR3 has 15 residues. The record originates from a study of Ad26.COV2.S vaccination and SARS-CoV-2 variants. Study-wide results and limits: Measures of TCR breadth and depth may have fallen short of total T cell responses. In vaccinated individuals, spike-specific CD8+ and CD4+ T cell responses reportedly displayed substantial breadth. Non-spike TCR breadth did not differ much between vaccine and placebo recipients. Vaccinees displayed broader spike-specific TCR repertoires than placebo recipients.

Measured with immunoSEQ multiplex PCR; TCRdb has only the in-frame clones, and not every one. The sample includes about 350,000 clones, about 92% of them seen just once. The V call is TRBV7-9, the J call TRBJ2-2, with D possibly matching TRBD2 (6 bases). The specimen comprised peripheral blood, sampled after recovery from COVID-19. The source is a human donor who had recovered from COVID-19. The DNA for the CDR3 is TGTGCCACGCCCCCCCTAGGGAGGCGAACCGGGGAGCTGTTTTTT. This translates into CATPPLGRRTGELFF.